Described below is a single T cell receptor (beta chain) sequence and its context. This sample stems from a study of blood T cell repertoires in COVID-19. Looking at the study overall: Italy, Spain and the United States were the sources of the convalescent and acute COVID-19 samples. T cells, B-cell-depleted T cells, or PBMCs provided the cDNA or gDNA that served as material.

Trimming pared 4 bases from V and 8 bases from J, leaving 17 bases between. This CDR3 has 14 residues. CDR1 is KGHSH and CDR2 is LQKENI in the germline V gene. Original methodology: Cell counts per sample came from amplifying reference gene primers. Assay used: immunoSEQ multiplex PCR; TCRdb lists only in-frame clones, some missing. D and trimming were read from the DNA, whereas the V and J calls and clone size are those reported in that table. This table has tens of thousands of clones, roughly 85% appearing once. Sequencing was carried out using peripheral blood. V gene TRBV18 combines with J gene TRBJ2-5; TRBD2 is a possible D gene (5 bases). The TCR originated in a human donor in a cohort sampled during active COVID-19. In DNA form, the CDR3 reads TGTGCCAGCTCACACACCCCTAGCACGAGCACCCAGTACTTC. Protein product: CASSHTPSTSTQYF.